This passage covers 18 T cell receptor beta chains from one sample sequenced in a study of T cell responses to AZD1222 COVID-19 vaccine. This table comes from immunoSEQ multiplex PCR, and its TCRdb copy is limited to in-frame clones, with some not included. This table holds roughly 120,000 clones, around 90% found once. This specimen consisted of peripheral blood, obtained on day 0 of AZD1222 vaccination. These receptor sequences come from an adult in good health.

V usage is TRBV7-9 and J usage is TRBJ2-2; D gene unclear. Trimming took 0 bases from V and 3 from J, leaving 8 bases between them. Germline CDR1 reads SEHNR; CDR2 reads FQNEAQ (reference sequence). CDR3 length equals 15 residues. CDR3 loop: CASSLALQYTGELFF. The CDR3 region has the DNA TGTGCCAGCAGCTTAGCGTTACAGTACACCGGGGAGCTGTTTTTT.

This chain joins TRBV27 and TRBJ2-1; D is unresolved. Germline CDR1 MNHEY, CDR2 SMNVEV (reference sequence). The CDR3 covers 11 residues. The V end was cut by 8 bases, the J end by 4 bases, with 6 bases between. CDR3 sequence: CASQYYNEQFF. The DNA of the CDR3 is TGTGCCAGCCAATATTACAATGAGCAGTTCTTC.

The genes are TRBV28 and TRBJ2-7; 10 bases align to TRBD1. This CDR3 has 15 amino acids. Unmatched junction bases numbered 10, after V lost 4 bases and J lost 7 bases. Germline V CDR1 and CDR2: MDHEN, SYDVKM. CDR3 DNA sequence: TGTGCCAGCAGTTCGCCGGGACAGGGGTCGGGGGAGCAGTACTTC. Its translation is CASSSPGQGSGEQYF.

The V call is TRBV5-1, the J call TRBJ2-7; D is ambiguous. CDR3 length equals 12 residues. In germline, CDR1 is SGHRS, CDR2 YFSETQ. V gave up 0 bases and J gave up 5 bases, with 6 bases separating them. The DNA of the CDR3 is TGCGCCAGCAGCTTGGAGGGCCACGAGCAGTACTTC. Encoded protein: CASSLEGHEQYF.

This chain joins TRBV11-1 and TRBJ2-3; TRBD1 or TRBD2 may be the D gene (6 bases each). Germline V lookup: CDR1 SGHAT, CDR2 FQDESV (reference sequence). CDR3 length equals 15 residues. Trimming stripped 1 base from V and 4 bases from J, with 12 bases between. CDR3 DNA sequence: TGTGCCAGCAGCTTAGAGAGGGGGGCCGCAGATACGCAGTATTTT. Protein product: CASSLERGAADTQYF.

The V and J genes are TRBV3-1 (or the pseudogene TRBV3-2) and TRBJ2-3; a weak D match, TRBD2 (6 bases). The CDR3 totals 14 residues. The V and J ends lost 1 base and 8 bases respectively, with 13 bases between them. Germline V CDR1 and CDR2: LGHDT, YNNKEL (reference sequence). CDR3 region: CASSQGRAAGTQYF. In DNA form, the CDR3 reads TGTGCCAGCAGCCAAGGGAGGGCCGCAGGTACGCAGTATTTT.

The J gene is TRBJ1-3, the V gene TRBV6-5; 10 nucleotides match TRBD1. V lost 6 bases, J lost 4 bases, and 3 bases stayed unmatched. From germline, CDR1 is MNHEY and CDR2 SVGAGI. The CDR3 is made up of 14 amino acids. The CDR3 DNA reads as TGTGCCAGCAGCCGGGACAGGGGCGGAAACACCATATATTTT. Translating it yields CASSRDRGGNTIYF.

J is TRBJ1-5 and V is TRBV6-5; TRBD1 might be the D (5 bases). This CDR3 contains 14 residues. Trimming removed 7 bases at V and 1 base at J, with 11 bases between. Germline V gives CDR1 MNHEY, CDR2 SVGAGI. The CDR3 coding sequence is TGTGCCAGCAAGGAAGACAGAAGCAATCAGCCCCAGCATTTT. Its translation is CASKEDRSNQPQHF.

V is TRBV4-1 and J is TRBJ2-7; TRBD1 matches at 7 bases. CDR3 length: 15 amino acids. The germline CDR1 and CDR2 sequences are MGHRA and YSYEKL. With V trimmed by 5 bases and J by 3 bases, 10 bases remained unmatched. CDR3 residues: CASSYPGQKNYEQYF. CDR3 bases: TGCGCCAGCAGCTACCCGGGACAGAAAAACTACGAGCAGTACTTC.

V gene TRBV4-2 combines with J gene TRBJ2-1; D is possibly TRBD2 (6 bases). The CDR3 covers 14 residues. Germline lookup yields CDR1 LGHNA and CDR2 YNFKEQ. Between the trimmed V and J ends, which lost 5 bases and 7 bases, there was a span of 15 bases. CDR3 nucleotide sequence: TGTGCCAGCAGCTTCTCTACGGGGAGGAATGAGCAGTTCTTC. Protein product: CASSFSTGRNEQFF.

The chain is built from TRBV5-4 and TRBJ2-1; D is ambiguous. With 1 base removed from V and 4 bases from J, the gap between germline ends came to 6 bases. CDR3 length: 13 amino acids. CDR1 is SGHNT and CDR2 is YYREEE in the germline V gene (reference sequence). CDR3 sequence (DNA): TGTGCCAGCAGCTTGAGGGATTACAATGAGCAGTTCTTC. It specifies CASSLRDYNEQFF.

There are a few counts of this clone. V gene TRBV5-1 combines with J gene TRBJ2-5; TRBD1 aligns across 10 bases. The CDR3 contains 16 residues. With 4 bases clipped from V and 1 base from J, the junction kept 7 bases outside the gene matches. Germline CDR1 is SGHRS and CDR2 is YFSETQ. This CDR3 is CASSPGRTGGQETQYF. The CDR3 DNA follows: TGCGCCAGCAGCCCGGGACGGACAGGGGGCCAAGAGACCCAGTACTTC.

This clone was seen a handful of times. The V gene is TRBV7-8, the J gene TRBJ1-5, with D uncertain. Germline loops: CDR1 SGHVS, CDR2 FQNEAQ. The CDR3 covers 17 residues. Trimming removed 2 bases at V and 2 bases at J, with 16 bases between. For the CDR3, the DNA is TGTGCCAGCAGCTTATTACGGAGCCCAACGGGCAATCAGCCCCAGCATTTT. Its translation is CASSLLRSPTGNQPQHF.

The chain links TRBV6-5 to TRBJ1-5; unclear D gene. Trimming left V 9 bases short and J 0 bases short, with 12 bases between. Germline V gene data show CDR1 as MNHEY and CDR2 as SVGAGI. The CDR3 covers 14 residues. CDR3 protein: CASRTIYSNQPQHF. The CDR3 coding sequence is TGTGCCAGTAGGACGATTTATAGCAATCAGCCCCAGCATTTT.

The table lists this clone with a few counts. The chain couples TRBV3-1 (or the pseudogene TRBV3-2) to TRBJ1-2, with D uncertain. V was cut by 0 bases and J by 1 base, with 0 bases left in between. The CDR3 covers 12 residues. Germline V gene lookup returns CDR1 LGHDT and CDR2 YNNKEL (reference sequence). The CDR3 nucleotides are TGTGCCAGCAGCCAAGATAACTATGGCTACACCTTC. It specifies CASSQDNYGYTF.

This clone was counted between two and nine times. This chain connects TRBV7-9 to TRBJ1-4; TRBD1 matches 8 bases. V shed 5 bases and J 8 bases; nucleotides not matched to a gene: 10. The CDR3 totals 15 residues. Germline V lookup: CDR1 SEHNR, CDR2 FQNEAQ (reference sequence). CDR3 nucleotide sequence: TGTGCCAGCAGCACCCGGACAGGGTTCGGAGAAAAACTGTTTTTT. Translated: CASSTRTGFGEKLFF.

In its sample, this clone was seen many times. This chain connects TRBV28 to TRBJ1-1, with no clear D. The CDR3 runs 11 residues. The germline gives CDR1 MDHEN, CDR2 SYDVKM. The CDR3 DNA sequence: TGTGTAACTGTTATGAACACTGAAGCTTTCTTT. Translating gives CVTVMNTEAFF.

The chain has TRBV7-8 and TRBJ1-2; maybe TRBD1 (5 bases). The CDR3 is 15 amino acids. V was shortened by 4 bases and J by 1 base, with 13 bases between the two germline ends. CDR1 SGHVS and CDR2 FQNEAQ come from the germline V gene. CDR3 loop: CASSSRGRSNYGYTF. The CDR3 bases are TGTGCCAGCAGCTCCCGGGGCAGGAGTAACTATGGCTACACCTTC.